The clone carrying this T cell receptor (beta chain) was counted a few times. The antigen is undetermined. V was shortened by 2 bases and J by 8 bases, with 7 bases between the two germline ends. CDR1 is GTSNPN and CDR2 is SVGIG in the germline V gene (reference sequence). This CDR3 has 11 residues. The record originates from a study of beta chain features in type 1 diabetes. cDNA synthesis used the whole RNA isolate, giving expressed TCRB sequences. Measured with immunoSEQ multiplex PCR; TCRdb has only the in-frame clones, and not every one. This sample yields 350,000 to 450,000 clones, of which approximately 16% are seen a single time; about 0.018% belongs to the top ten. General observations from the study: Reads derived from cDNA could over-represent cells showing high TCR expression. For Type 1 diabetes patients, all four CD4+ subsets carried TCRB CDR3s that were moderately but significantly shorter.

The source of this sequence is a woman aged 18-30 years in good health. The rearrangement uses TRBV30 and TRBJ2-1; unclear D gene. Sequenced: naive CD4+ T cells from blood. The CDR3 DNA follows: TGTGCCTGGAGTTTTAGTTATGAGCAGTTCTTC. This codes for CAWSFSYEQFF.